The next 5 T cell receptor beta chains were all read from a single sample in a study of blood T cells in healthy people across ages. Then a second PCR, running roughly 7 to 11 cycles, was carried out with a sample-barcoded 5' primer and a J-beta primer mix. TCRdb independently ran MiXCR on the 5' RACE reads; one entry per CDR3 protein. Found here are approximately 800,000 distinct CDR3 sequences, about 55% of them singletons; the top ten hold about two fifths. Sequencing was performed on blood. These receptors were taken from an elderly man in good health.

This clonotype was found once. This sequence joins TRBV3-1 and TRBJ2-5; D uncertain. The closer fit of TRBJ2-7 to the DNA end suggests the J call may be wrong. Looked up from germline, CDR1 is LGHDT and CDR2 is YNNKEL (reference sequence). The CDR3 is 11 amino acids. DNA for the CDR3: TGTGCCAGCAGCCACCAGGTCGAGCAGTACTTC. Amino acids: CASSHQVEQYF.

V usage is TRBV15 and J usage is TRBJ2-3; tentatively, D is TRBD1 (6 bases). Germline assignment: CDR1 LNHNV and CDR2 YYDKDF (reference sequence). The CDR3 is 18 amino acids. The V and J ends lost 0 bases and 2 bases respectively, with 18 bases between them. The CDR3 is CATSRERGSAGHTDTQYF. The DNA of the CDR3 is TGTGCCACCAGCAGAGAGAGGGGGTCTGCGGGCCACACAGATACGCAGTATTTT.

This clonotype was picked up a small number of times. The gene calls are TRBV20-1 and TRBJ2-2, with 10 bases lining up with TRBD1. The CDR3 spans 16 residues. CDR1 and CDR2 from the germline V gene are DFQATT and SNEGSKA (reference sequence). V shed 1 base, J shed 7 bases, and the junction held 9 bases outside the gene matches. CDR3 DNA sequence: TGCAGTGCTAGAGTGGCGGGACAGGGGCTTGTCGGGGAGCTGTTTTTT. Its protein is CSARVAGQGLVGELFF.

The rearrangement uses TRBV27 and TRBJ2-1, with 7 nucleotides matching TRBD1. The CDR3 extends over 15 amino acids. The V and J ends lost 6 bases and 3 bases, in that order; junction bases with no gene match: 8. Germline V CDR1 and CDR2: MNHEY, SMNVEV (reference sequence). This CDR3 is CASSLAGTVYNEQFF. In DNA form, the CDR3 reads TGTGCCAGCAGCCTAGCCGGGACAGTCTACAATGAGCAGTTCTTC.

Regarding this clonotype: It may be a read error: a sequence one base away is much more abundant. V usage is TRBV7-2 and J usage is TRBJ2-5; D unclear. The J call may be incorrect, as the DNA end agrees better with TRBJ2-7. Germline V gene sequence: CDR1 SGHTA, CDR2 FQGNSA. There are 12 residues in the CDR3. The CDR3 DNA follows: TGTACCAGCAGCCATCCCCCCGGCGAGCAGTACTTC. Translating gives CTSSHPPGEQYF.